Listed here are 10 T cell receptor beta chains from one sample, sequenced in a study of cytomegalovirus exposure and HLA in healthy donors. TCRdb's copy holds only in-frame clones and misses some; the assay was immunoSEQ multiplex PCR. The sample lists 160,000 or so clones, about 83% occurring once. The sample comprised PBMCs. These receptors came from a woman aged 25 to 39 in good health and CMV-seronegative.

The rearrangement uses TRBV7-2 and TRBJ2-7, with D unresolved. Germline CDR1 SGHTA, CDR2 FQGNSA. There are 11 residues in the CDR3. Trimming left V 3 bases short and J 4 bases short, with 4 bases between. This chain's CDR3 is CASSFNYEQYF. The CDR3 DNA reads TGTGCCAGCAGCTTCAATTACGAGCAGTACTTC.

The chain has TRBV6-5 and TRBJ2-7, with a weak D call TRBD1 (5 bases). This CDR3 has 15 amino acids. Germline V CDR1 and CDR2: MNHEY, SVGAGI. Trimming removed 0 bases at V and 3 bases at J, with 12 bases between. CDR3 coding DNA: TGTGCCAGCAGTTACTCGATCCAGGGTCTCTACGAGCAGTACTTC. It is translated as CASSYSIQGLYEQYF.

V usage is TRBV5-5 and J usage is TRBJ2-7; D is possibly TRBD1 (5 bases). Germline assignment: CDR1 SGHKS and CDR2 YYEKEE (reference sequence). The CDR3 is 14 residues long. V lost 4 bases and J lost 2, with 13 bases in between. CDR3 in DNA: TGTGCCAGCAGCCCCCAGGGCGCGACCTACGAGCAGTACTTC. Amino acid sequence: CASSPQGATYEQYF.

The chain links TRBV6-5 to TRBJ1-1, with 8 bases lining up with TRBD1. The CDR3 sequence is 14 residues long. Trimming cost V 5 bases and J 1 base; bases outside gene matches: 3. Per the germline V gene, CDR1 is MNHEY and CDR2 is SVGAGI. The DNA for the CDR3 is TGTGCCAGCAGTCGAGGACAGGGGAACACTGAAGCTTTCTTT. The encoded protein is CASSRGQGNTEAFF.

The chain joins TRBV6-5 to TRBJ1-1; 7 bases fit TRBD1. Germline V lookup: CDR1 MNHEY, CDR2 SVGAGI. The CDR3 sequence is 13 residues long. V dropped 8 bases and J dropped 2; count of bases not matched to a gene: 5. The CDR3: CASGGQINTEAFF. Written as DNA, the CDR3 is TGTGCCAGCGGGGGACAGATCAACACTGAAGCTTTCTTT.

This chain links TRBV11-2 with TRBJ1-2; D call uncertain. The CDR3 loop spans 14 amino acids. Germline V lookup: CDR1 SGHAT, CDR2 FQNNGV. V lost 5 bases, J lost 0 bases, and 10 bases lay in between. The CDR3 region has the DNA TGTGCCAGCAGCCCCCGCGCCCCTAACTATGGCTACACCTTC. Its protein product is CASSPRAPNYGYTF.

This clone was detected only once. The DNA for the CDR3 is TGTGCCAGCAGTGAGAGCGGACAGGGCACAGATACGCAGTATTTT. Amino acids: CASSESGQGTDTQYF. The chain links TRBV2 to TRBJ2-3, with 7 bases identical to TRBD1. The V segment lost 3 bases and the J segment 1 base; nucleotides outside the gene matches: 4. This CDR3 region has 15 residues. The germline V gene has CDR1 SNHLY and CDR2 FYNNEI.

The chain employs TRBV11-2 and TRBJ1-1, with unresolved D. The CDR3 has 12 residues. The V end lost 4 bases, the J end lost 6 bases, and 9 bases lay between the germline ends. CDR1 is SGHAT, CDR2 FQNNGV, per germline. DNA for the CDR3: TGTGCCAGCAGCTGGAGTTTTGCTGAAGCTTTCTTT. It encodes CASSWSFAEAFF. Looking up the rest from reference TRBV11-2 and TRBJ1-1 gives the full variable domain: EAGVAQSPRYKIIEKRQSVAFWCNPISGHATLYWYQQILGQGPKLLIQFQNNGVVDDSQLPKDRFSAERLKGVDSTLKIQPAKLEDSAVYLCASSWSFAEAFFGQGTRLTVV.

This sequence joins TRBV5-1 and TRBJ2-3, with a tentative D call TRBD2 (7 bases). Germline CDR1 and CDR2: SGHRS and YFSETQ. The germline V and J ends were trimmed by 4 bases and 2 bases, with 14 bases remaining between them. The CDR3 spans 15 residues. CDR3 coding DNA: TGCGCCAGCAGCGACCGGGGGGCCCCCACAGATACGCAGTATTTT. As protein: CASSDRGAPTDTQYF.

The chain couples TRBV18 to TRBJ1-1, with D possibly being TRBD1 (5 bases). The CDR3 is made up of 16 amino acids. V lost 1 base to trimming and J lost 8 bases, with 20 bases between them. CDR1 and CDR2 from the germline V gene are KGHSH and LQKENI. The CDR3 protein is CASSPLSGLNVEEAFF. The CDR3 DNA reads TGTGCCAGCTCACCACTCTCGGGACTTAACGTAGAAGAAGCTTTCTTT.